A selection of T cell receptor beta chains follows, all from one sample in a study of cytomegalovirus exposure and HLA in healthy donors. Profiled with immunoSEQ multiplex PCR; TCRdb holds only in-frame clones, not every one. The sample lists 100,000 or so clones; approximately 86% were seen once. Sequenced: PBMCs. The receptors were gathered from a woman aged 18-35 years in good health and CMV-seropositive. CDR3s include the opening cysteine and the closing phenylalanine or tryptophan. Each record gives: D gene, J gene, V gene, clone size, CDR3 protein, CDR3 DNA. A D gene is named only where the DNA matches it firmly. Some rows mark clone size as missing; the rest say once, few, many or name a class of expanded clone.

d_call: TRBD2
j_call: TRBJ2-5
v_call: TRBV7-8
clone_size: once
cdr3_aa: CASSLAWEGSETQYF
cdr3_nt: TGTGCCAGCAGCTTAGCATGGGAGGGTTCAGAGACCCAGTACTTC

d_call: TRBD2
j_call: TRBJ2-7
v_call: TRBV18
clone_size: once
cdr3_aa: CASSFSSGGADEQYF
cdr3_nt: TGTGCCAGCTCATTTTCTAGCGGGGGGGCCGACGAGCAGTACTTC

d_call: NA
j_call: TRBJ1-2
v_call: TRBV12-5
clone_size: NA
cdr3_aa: CASGLMGGDYGYTF
cdr3_nt: TGTGCTAGTGGTTTGATGGGGGGTGACTATGGCTACACCTTC

d_call: TRBD2
j_call: TRBJ2-7
v_call: TRBV6-5
clone_size: NA
cdr3_aa: CASSYATSGSSYEQYF
cdr3_nt: TGTGCCAGCAGTTACGCCACTAGCGGGAGCTCCTACGAGCAGTACTTC

d_call: TRBD1
j_call: TRBJ2-7
v_call: TRBV5-1
clone_size: NA
cdr3_aa: CASSLRDRDYEQYF
cdr3_nt: TGCGCCAGCAGCCTCCGGGACAGGGACTACGAGCAGTACTTC

d_call: NA
j_call: TRBJ1-6
v_call: TRBV6-5
clone_size: NA
cdr3_aa: CASSYGRGRNSPLHF
cdr3_nt: TGTGCCAGCAGTTACGGCCGGGGGAGGAATTCACCCCTCCACTTT

d_call: TRBD1
j_call: TRBJ2-5
v_call: TRBV6-5
clone_size: NA
cdr3_aa: CASSYQGVETQYF
cdr3_nt: TGTGCCAGCAGTTACCAGGGGGTGGAGACCCAGTACTTC

d_call: NA
j_call: TRBJ2-1
v_call: TRBV18
clone_size: NA
cdr3_aa: CASSRQGNEQFF
cdr3_nt: TGTGCCAGCTCACGTCAGGGCAATGAGCAGTTCTTC

d_call: TRBD2
j_call: TRBJ2-1
v_call: TRBV7-9
clone_size: NA
cdr3_aa: CASSEGPGTKQFF
cdr3_nt: TGTGCCAGCAGCGAAGGCCCCGGGACTAAGCAGTTCTTC

d_call: NA
j_call: TRBJ1-3
v_call: TRBV11-2
clone_size: NA
cdr3_aa: CASSSPGHTGNTIYF
cdr3_nt: TGTGCCAGCAGCTCCCCGGGACATACTGGAAACACCATATATTTT

d_call: NA
j_call: TRBJ2-1
v_call: TRBV5-1
clone_size: NA
cdr3_aa: CASQRTEVYNEQFF
cdr3_nt: TGCGCCAGCCAGCGGACAGAGGTTTACAATGAGCAGTTCTTC

d_call: TRBD1
j_call: TRBJ1-5
v_call: TRBV5-8
clone_size: NA
cdr3_aa: CASRGQGNQPQHF
cdr3_nt: TGTGCCAGCAGAGGACAGGGAAATCAGCCCCAGCATTTT

d_call: TRBD1
j_call: TRBJ2-7
v_call: TRBV30
clone_size: NA
cdr3_aa: CAWSQTGGIEQYF
cdr3_nt: TGTGCCTGGAGTCAAACAGGGGGCATTGAGCAGTACTTC

d_call: TRBD1
j_call: TRBJ2-2
v_call: TRBV28
clone_size: NA
cdr3_aa: CASRGQGRGGELFF
cdr3_nt: TGTGCCAGCAGGGGACAGGGGAGGGGCGGGGAGCTGTTTTTT

d_call: TRBD1
j_call: TRBJ1-5
v_call: TRBV7-6
clone_size: NA
cdr3_aa: CASSPRQGEDNQPQHF
cdr3_nt: TGTGCCAGCAGCCCTAGACAGGGGGAGGACAATCAGCCCCAGCATTTT

d_call: NA
j_call: TRBJ2-3
v_call: TRBV12-5
clone_size: NA
cdr3_aa: CASGLDPRTQYF
cdr3_nt: TGTGCTAGTGGTTTGGACCCTAGGACGCAGTATTTT

d_call: NA
j_call: TRBJ1-6
v_call: TRBV28
clone_size: NA
cdr3_aa: CASSLLHGSPLHF
cdr3_nt: TGTGCCAGCAGTTTATTGCATGGCTCACCCCTCCACTTT

d_call: TRBD1
j_call: TRBJ1-5
v_call: TRBV19
clone_size: NA
cdr3_aa: CASTPTGEDHQHF
cdr3_nt: TGTGCCAGTACCCCGACAGGGGAGGATCACCAGCATTTT

d_call: NA
j_call: TRBJ1-2
v_call: TRBV2
clone_size: NA
cdr3_aa: CASKSTGTPIRGYTF
cdr3_nt: TGTGCCAGCAAATCGACAGGCACCCCGATTCGTGGCTACACCTTC

d_call: TRBD1
j_call: TRBJ1-5
v_call: TRBV27
clone_size: NA
cdr3_aa: CASTDPPDTGGGQPQHF
cdr3_nt: TGTGCCAGCACCGACCCCCCCGATACAGGGGGAGGACAGCCCCAGCATTTT

d_call: NA
j_call: TRBJ1-6
v_call: TRBV28
clone_size: NA
cdr3_aa: CASSSGFAYNSPLHF
cdr3_nt: TGTGCCAGCAGTTCGGGGTTTGCCTATAATTCACCCCTCCACTTT

d_call: TRBD1
j_call: TRBJ2-1
v_call: TRBV11-3
clone_size: NA
cdr3_aa: CASSPRQGSTNNEQFF
cdr3_nt: TGTGCCAGCAGCCCCAGACAGGGGTCAACAAACAATGAGCAGTTCTTC

d_call: TRBD2
j_call: TRBJ2-1
v_call: TRBV5-5
clone_size: NA
cdr3_aa: CASSWTSGNNEQFF
cdr3_nt: TGTGCCAGCTCGTGGACTAGTGGGAACAATGAGCAGTTCTTC

d_call: TRBD2
j_call: TRBJ2-3
v_call: TRBV5-1
clone_size: NA
cdr3_aa: CASSSNSFSGRVTDTQYF
cdr3_nt: TGCGCCAGCAGCTCCAACTCGTTTAGCGGGAGGGTCACAGATACGCAGTATTTT

d_call: NA
j_call: TRBJ2-7
v_call: TRBV19
clone_size: NA
cdr3_aa: CASSMGAGNYEQYF
cdr3_nt: TGTGCCAGTAGTATGGGGGCAGGCAACTACGAGCAGTACTTC